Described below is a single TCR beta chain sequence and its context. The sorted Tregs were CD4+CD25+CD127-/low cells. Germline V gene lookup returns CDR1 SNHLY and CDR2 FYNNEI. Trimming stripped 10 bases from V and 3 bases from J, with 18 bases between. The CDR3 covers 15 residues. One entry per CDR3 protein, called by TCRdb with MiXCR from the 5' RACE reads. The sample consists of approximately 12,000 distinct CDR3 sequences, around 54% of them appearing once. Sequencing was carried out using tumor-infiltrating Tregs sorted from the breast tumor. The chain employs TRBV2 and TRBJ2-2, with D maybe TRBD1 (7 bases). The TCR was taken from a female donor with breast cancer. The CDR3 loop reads CATSTGRRDTGELFF. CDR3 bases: TGTGCCACCTCGACAGGGCGGAGGGACACCGGGGAGCTGTTTTTT.